The present T cell receptor (beta chain) was sequenced within a study of PD-1 blockade in classical Hodgkin lymphoma. Here immunoSEQ multiplex PCR was the method, and the copy in TCRdb shows in-frame clones only, minus some. There are fewer than 50,000 clones in the sample; 86% occur only once, and 5% to 6.5% lies in the top ten. The germline gives CDR1 SQVTM, CDR2 ANQGSEA. There are 11 residues in the CDR3. There was relapse after autologous stem cell transplantation in every patient, and there was variation in brentuximab vedotin exposure. The clonotype was recovered from a human donor with classical Hodgkin lymphoma. This specimen was peripheral blood mononuclear cells (PBMCs), taken before the second cycle of nivolumab. This sequence joins TRBV29-1 and TRBJ1-1; no definite D call. CDR3 loop: CRGSRGSEAFF. For the CDR3, the DNA is TGCAGGGGGAGCCGAGGATCTGAAGCTTTCTTT.